The rows below give T cell receptor beta chains drawn from one sample of a study of control samples from healthy donors and cancer patients. Profiled with immunoSEQ multiplex PCR; TCRdb holds only in-frame clones, not every one. The sample consists of 100,000 to 150,000 clones, about 88% of them appearing once. Sequences were obtained from blood. Receptors were obtained from a man over 45 in good health. CDR3s include the opening cysteine and the closing phenylalanine or tryptophan. D genes are given only for firm matches. Size is stated for part of the rows, as once, few or many counts, or as a class when the clone is expanded.

clone size: -
V gene: TRBV11-3
D gene: -
J gene: TRBJ1-6
CDR3 protein: CASSTTGTTLNSPLHF
CDR3 DNA: TGTGCCAGCAGTACAACCGGGACAACCCTTAATTCACCCCTCCACTTT

clone size: -
V gene: TRBV3-1/TRBV3-2
D gene: -
J gene: TRBJ1-3
CDR3 protein: CASSPGAGGNTIYF
CDR3 DNA: TGTGCCAGCAGCCCCGGGGCCGGTGGAAACACCATATATTTT

clone size: -
V gene: TRBV24-1
D gene: TRBD2
J gene: TRBJ2-7
CDR3 protein: CATSDGGGNYEQYF
CDR3 DNA: TGTGCCACCAGTGATGGGGGGGGAAACTACGAGCAGTACTTC

clone size: -
V gene: TRBV11-2
D gene: TRBD2
J gene: TRBJ2-7
CDR3 protein: CASSLAGGVFYEQYF
CDR3 DNA: TGTGCCAGCAGCTTAGCGGGGGGGGTCTTTTACGAGCAGTACTTC

clone size: -
V gene: TRBV19
D gene: TRBD1
J gene: TRBJ1-6
CDR3 protein: CASSRGTGSGGNSPLHF
CDR3 DNA: TGTGCCAGTAGTAGGGGGACAGGCTCCGGGGGAAATTCACCCCTCCACTTT

clone size: once
V gene: TRBV10-2
D gene: -
J gene: TRBJ1-5
CDR3 protein: CASSGYNQPQHF
CDR3 DNA: TGCGCCAGCAGCGGTTATAATCAGCCCCAGCATTTT

clone size: -
V gene: TRBV5-1
D gene: -
J gene: TRBJ2-1
CDR3 protein: CASSLQQGYNEQFF
CDR3 DNA: TGCGCCAGCAGCTTGCAACAGGGCTACAATGAGCAGTTCTTC

clone size: -
V gene: TRBV4-1
D gene: -
J gene: TRBJ2-7
CDR3 protein: CASSQDARTAKMYEQYF
CDR3 DNA: TGCGCCAGCAGCCAAGACGCGAGGACAGCTAAGATGTACGAGCAGTACTTC

clone size: -
V gene: TRBV5-1
D gene: -
J gene: TRBJ2-2
CDR3 protein: CASTPYRNTGELFF
CDR3 DNA: TGCGCCAGCACGCCTTACCGGAACACCGGGGAGCTGTTTTTT

clone size: -
V gene: TRBV5-1
D gene: -
J gene: TRBJ2-2
CDR3 protein: CASSYLETGELFF
CDR3 DNA: TGCGCCAGCAGCTATCTAGAGACCGGGGAGCTGTTTTTT

clone size: -
V gene: TRBV5-1
D gene: TRBD2
J gene: TRBJ2-5
CDR3 protein: CASSPGTSGASWVETQYF
CDR3 DNA: TGCGCCAGCAGCCCCGGGACTAGCGGGGCTTCATGGGTAGAGACCCAGTACTTC

clone size: -
V gene: TRBV12-3/TRBV12-4
D gene: -
J gene: TRBJ1-1
CDR3 protein: CASGWETEAFF
CDR3 DNA: TGTGCCAGCGGTTGGGAGACTGAAGCTTTCTTT

clone size: -
V gene: TRBV2
D gene: TRBD1
J gene: TRBJ1-1
CDR3 protein: CASSEWTGENTEAFF
CDR3 DNA: TGTGCCAGCAGTGAATGGACAGGGGAGAACACTGAAGCTTTCTTT

clone size: -
V gene: TRBV9
D gene: TRBD1
J gene: TRBJ2-3
CDR3 protein: CASSVTRTGGTDTQYF
CDR3 DNA: TGTGCCAGCAGCGTAACAAGGACAGGGGGCACAGATACGCAGTATTTT

clone size: -
V gene: TRBV28
D gene: TRBD2
J gene: TRBJ2-7
CDR3 protein: CASRSGGTSYEQYF
CDR3 DNA: TGTGCCAGCCGGAGCGGGGGGACCTCCTACGAGCAGTACTTC

clone size: few
V gene: TRBV19
D gene: -
J gene: TRBJ1-1
CDR3 protein: CASIVLGGTEAFF
CDR3 DNA: TGTGCCAGTATTGTCTTAGGGGGCACTGAAGCTTTCTTT

clone size: -
V gene: TRBV12-2
D gene: -
J gene: TRBJ1-1
CDR3 protein: CASRLALRKWARNTEAFF
CDR3 DNA: TGTGCAAGTCGCTTAGCGCTTAGGAAGTGGGCGCGGAACACTGAAGCTTTCTTT

clone size: -
V gene: TRBV11-3
D gene: -
J gene: TRBJ2-2
CDR3 protein: CASSSSTGELFF
CDR3 DNA: TGTGCCAGCAGTTCCAGCACCGGGGAGCTGTTTTTT

clone size: -
V gene: TRBV18
D gene: TRBD2
J gene: TRBJ2-2
CDR3 protein: CASATRSGDTGELFF
CDR3 DNA: TGTGCCAGCGCAACACGGAGCGGGGACACCGGGGAGCTGTTTTTT

clone size: -
V gene: TRBV4-1
D gene: TRBD2
J gene: TRBJ2-3
CDR3 protein: CASSRQLGGGDTQYF
CDR3 DNA: TGCGCCAGCAGCCGGCAACTTGGGGGGGGAGATACGCAGTATTTT

clone size: -
V gene: TRBV10-3
D gene: -
J gene: TRBJ2-1
CDR3 protein: CAISESIDWNEQFF
CDR3 DNA: TGTGCCATCAGTGAGTCTATCGATTGGAATGAGCAGTTCTTC

clone size: -
V gene: TRBV27
D gene: -
J gene: TRBJ1-2
CDR3 protein: CASSFGAQQGGYTF
CDR3 DNA: TGTGCCAGCAGTTTCGGGGCCCAACAGGGAGGCTACACCTTC

clone size: -
V gene: TRBV7-2
D gene: -
J gene: TRBJ1-1
CDR3 protein: CASSPGWAVAFF
CDR3 DNA: TGTGCCAGCAGCCCCGGGTGGGCGGTGGCTTTCTTT

clone size: once
V gene: TRBV14
D gene: -
J gene: TRBJ1-2
CDR3 protein: CASSPRIGDNDGYTF
CDR3 DNA: TGTGCCAGCAGCCCACGCATCGGGGATAACGATGGCTACACCTTC

clone size: -
V gene: TRBV28
D gene: TRBD1
J gene: TRBJ2-2
CDR3 protein: CASRETGLGTGELFF
CDR3 DNA: TGTGCCAGCAGGGAGACAGGGTTGGGCACCGGGGAGCTGTTTTTT

clone size: -
V gene: TRBV7-8
D gene: -
J gene: TRBJ1-2
CDR3 protein: CASSSETGFSGYTF
CDR3 DNA: TGTGCCAGCAGCTCGGAAACAGGATTCTCGGGCTACACCTTC

clone size: -
V gene: TRBV12-3/TRBV12-4
D gene: -
J gene: TRBJ1-2
CDR3 protein: CASSQGLTGYTF
CDR3 DNA: TGTGCCAGCAGCCAGGGCCTTACTGGCTACACCTTC

clone size: -
V gene: TRBV7-9
D gene: -
J gene: TRBJ1-5
CDR3 protein: CASSLATGTSNQPQHF
CDR3 DNA: TGTGCCAGCAGCTTAGCTACGGGGACCAGCAATCAGCCCCAGCATTTT

clone size: -
V gene: TRBV3-1/TRBV3-2
D gene: TRBD1
J gene: TRBJ1-2
CDR3 protein: CASSPMGQRGYTF
CDR3 DNA: TGTGCCAGCAGCCCAATGGGACAGCGTGGCTACACCTTC

clone size: once
V gene: TRBV24-1
D gene: -
J gene: TRBJ2-1
CDR3 protein: CATSDLWAGGINEQFF
CDR3 DNA: TGTGCCACCAGTGATTTATGGGCAGGGGGGATCAATGAGCAGTTCTTC

clone size: -
V gene: TRBV6-1
D gene: TRBD2
J gene: TRBJ2-3
CDR3 protein: CASSEWGGRTDTQYF
CDR3 DNA: TGTGCCAGCAGTGAATGGGGGGGACGCACAGATACGCAGTATTTT

clone size: -
V gene: TRBV18
D gene: -
J gene: TRBJ2-2
CDR3 protein: CASSPRFGELFF
CDR3 DNA: TGTGCCAGCTCACCACGTTTTGGGGAGCTGTTTTTT

clone size: -
V gene: TRBV2
D gene: -
J gene: TRBJ2-7
CDR3 protein: CASSTSYEQYF
CDR3 DNA: TGTGCCAGCAGTACCTCCTACGAGCAGTACTTC

clone size: -
V gene: TRBV27
D gene: TRBD1
J gene: TRBJ2-7
CDR3 protein: CASSTGTELYEQYF
CDR3 DNA: TGTGCCAGCAGTACCGGGACAGAACTCTACGAGCAGTACTTC

clone size: -
V gene: TRBV6-5
D gene: TRBD1
J gene: TRBJ2-7
CDR3 protein: CASSTGTAIWEQYF
CDR3 DNA: TGTGCCAGCAGTACCGGGACAGCGATATGGGAGCAGTACTTC

clone size: -
V gene: TRBV2
D gene: -
J gene: TRBJ2-7
CDR3 protein: CASSEPGGRDEQYF
CDR3 DNA: TGTGCCAGCAGCGAGCCTGGCGGCAGGGACGAGCAGTACTTC

clone size: -
V gene: TRBV7-9
D gene: -
J gene: TRBJ1-4
CDR3 protein: CASSLGNGQTNEKLFF
CDR3 DNA: TGTGCCAGCAGCTTAGGGAACGGACAGACTAATGAAAAACTGTTTTTT

clone size: -
V gene: TRBV10-1
D gene: TRBD1
J gene: TRBJ1-4
CDR3 protein: CASSTGQTEEKLFF
CDR3 DNA: TGCGCCAGCAGTACGGGACAGACTGAAGAAAAACTGTTTTTT

clone size: -
V gene: TRBV2
D gene: -
J gene: TRBJ1-2
CDR3 protein: CASSPDDGWGYTF
CDR3 DNA: TGTGCCAGCAGTCCCGACGACGGCTGGGGCTACACCTTC

clone size: -
V gene: TRBV28
D gene: TRBD1
J gene: TRBJ1-5
CDR3 protein: CASPPGTVFYSNQPQHF
CDR3 DNA: TGTGCCAGCCCCCCTGGGACAGTATTTTATAGCAATCAGCCCCAGCATTTT

clone size: -
V gene: TRBV5-4
D gene: TRBD1
J gene: TRBJ1-1
CDR3 protein: CASSPGTAKGGTEAFF
CDR3 DNA: TGTGCCAGCAGCCCAGGGACAGCCAAGGGAGGCACTGAAGCTTTCTTT

clone size: -
V gene: TRBV6-6
D gene: -
J gene: TRBJ1-1
CDR3 protein: CASSYSGKGNTEAFF
CDR3 DNA: TGTGCCAGCAGTTACTCGGGCAAGGGGAACACTGAAGCTTTCTTT

clone size: -
V gene: TRBV9
D gene: -
J gene: TRBJ2-3
CDR3 protein: CASSLERSTDTQYF
CDR3 DNA: TGTGCCAGCAGCTTGGAACGCTCCACAGATACGCAGTATTTT

clone size: -
V gene: TRBV12-3/TRBV12-4
D gene: -
J gene: TRBJ1-5
CDR3 protein: CASKKDILQPQHF
CDR3 DNA: TGTGCCAGCAAAAAGGACATTCTCCAGCCCCAGCATTTT

clone size: -
V gene: TRBV7-8
D gene: TRBD2
J gene: TRBJ2-5
CDR3 protein: CASSLVLAGRETQYF
CDR3 DNA: TGTGCCAGCAGCTTGGTGCTAGCGGGGCGAGAGACCCAGTACTTC

clone size: -
V gene: TRBV19
D gene: -
J gene: TRBJ1-5
CDR3 protein: CASSITGAWRDGNQPQHF
CDR3 DNA: TGTGCCAGTAGTATCACCGGAGCATGGAGAGACGGCAATCAGCCCCAGCATTTT

clone size: -
V gene: TRBV27
D gene: -
J gene: TRBJ1-4
CDR3 protein: CASKSGLQNEKLFF
CDR3 DNA: TGTGCCAGCAAGTCAGGGCTTCAAAATGAAAAACTGTTTTTT

clone size: -
V gene: TRBV7-2
D gene: TRBD1
J gene: TRBJ1-1
CDR3 protein: CASSLSNRGRGTEAFF
CDR3 DNA: TGTGCCAGCAGCTTATCAAACAGGGGGCGAGGCACTGAAGCTTTCTTT

clone size: -
V gene: TRBV29-1
D gene: -
J gene: TRBJ1-5
CDR3 protein: CSVKSGSDNQPQHF
CDR3 DNA: TGCAGCGTTAAGTCTGGGTCAGACAATCAGCCCCAGCATTTT

clone size: -
V gene: TRBV13
D gene: TRBD1
J gene: TRBJ2-3
CDR3 protein: CASSPPTGGEDTQYF
CDR3 DNA: TGTGCCAGCAGCCCTCCGACAGGGGGCGAGGATACGCAGTATTTT

clone size: -
V gene: TRBV7-3
D gene: -
J gene: TRBJ2-7
CDR3 protein: CASSLFSGAEQYF
CDR3 DNA: TGTGCCAGCAGCTTATTCTCGGGTGCCGAGCAGTACTTC

clone size: -
V gene: TRBV13
D gene: TRBD1
J gene: TRBJ2-4
CDR3 protein: CASSRWTGENIQYF
CDR3 DNA: TGTGCCAGCAGCCGATGGACAGGGGAAAACATTCAGTACTTC

clone size: -
V gene: TRBV28
D gene: TRBD2
J gene: TRBJ2-7
CDR3 protein: CASSFRRLAGRYEQYF
CDR3 DNA: TGTGCCAGCAGTTTTAGGAGACTAGCGGGGAGATACGAGCAGTACTTC

clone size: -
V gene: TRBV7-6
D gene: TRBD1
J gene: TRBJ2-7
CDR3 protein: CASSLDNGQGVYEQYF
CDR3 DNA: TGTGCCAGCAGCCTCGATAATGGACAGGGAGTTTACGAGCAGTACTTC

clone size: -
V gene: TRBV18
D gene: TRBD2
J gene: TRBJ2-3
CDR3 protein: CASSASGADTQYF
CDR3 DNA: TGTGCCAGCTCAGCTAGCGGGGCAGATACGCAGTATTTT

clone size: -
V gene: TRBV3-1/TRBV3-2
D gene: -
J gene: TRBJ2-7
CDR3 protein: CASSQAWGDSYEQYF
CDR3 DNA: TGTGCCAGCAGCCAAGCTTGGGGGGACTCCTACGAGCAGTACTTC

clone size: -
V gene: TRBV5-6
D gene: -
J gene: TRBJ2-7
CDR3 protein: CASSLARLRGYEQYF
CDR3 DNA: TGTGCCAGCAGCTTGGCCAGGCTCAGGGGCTACGAGCAGTACTTC

clone size: -
V gene: TRBV3-1/TRBV3-2
D gene: -
J gene: TRBJ2-1
CDR3 protein: CASSQVTDNEQFF
CDR3 DNA: TGTGCCAGCAGCCAAGTGACAGACAATGAGCAGTTCTTC

clone size: -
V gene: TRBV9
D gene: -
J gene: TRBJ2-3
CDR3 protein: CASSVVDSGYTDTQYF
CDR3 DNA: TGTGCCAGCAGCGTAGTCGATAGCGGATACACAGATACGCAGTATTTT